This T cell receptor (beta chain) stems from a study of blood T cell repertoires in COVID-19 (dated by TCRdb to 2020 to 2022). About the full investigation: Collaborator samples came from the United States, Italy and Spain and covered acute and convalescent phases of COVID-19. Where HLA class I and class II types were available, the types were taken from metadata supplied by the sample provider, not from assay-based typing. The dataset comprised deeply sampled blood TCRbeta repertoires from subjects exposed to, actively infected with, or recovered from COVID-19. The repertoires were released in a freely available public database intended as a resource for research on the immune response to SARS-CoV-2. The material from the prospective study consisted of cDNA or gDNA derived from T cells, B-cell-depleted T cells, or PBMCs. Samples came from the ongoing ImmuneRACE study (first 160 participants) plus 1,254 subjects from 6 global collaborators. The sample metadata nearly always contained a de-identified subject ID, COVID-19 status, age in years and sex. Overall results and qualifications from the work: The amount of clinical and demographic metadata varied by source and participant and was provided uncurated.

Trimming removed 2 bases from V and 0 bases from J; the gene matches leave 8 bases unexplained. The cysteine opens and the phenylalanine closes a CDR3 of 18 amino acids. The sequence is cut down to CDR3 DNA, 54 bases in frame from base 1. CDR1 and CDR2 are read off the germline V gene (reference sequence) as GTSNPN and SVGIG. This clone was observed once. Its target antigen remains unknown. No quality values exist for individual bases; no much larger clone is one base distant. TCRbeta CDR3 regions were amplified from genomic DNA using the immunoSEQ Assay, a bias-controlled multiplex PCR. In the original analysis: The number of nucleated cells in each sample was estimated by amplification of reference gene primers within the assay. To quantify the absolute abundance of each unique TCRbeta CDR3 rearrangement, sequence reads were collapsed and filtered. For each sample, productive Simpson clonality was calculated as the square root of Simpson's diversity index across productive rearrangements. TCRdb provides this immuneACCESS table in a form limited to in-frame rearrangements. Some clones are lacking; in checked studies, under half of them reflect an unresolved V gene, and why the rest are absent is not known. V and J calls and clone size are those listed in that table; D and trimming were worked out from the DNA. Here the sample has 90,000 to 150,000 clones; 70% to 90% occur a single time. The leading ten clones occupy 6% to 9.5% of the sample.

Samples from volunteer blood donors who had recovered from COVID-19 were contributed by a second Seattle source. Whole blood was collected in K2EDTA tubes by collaborating institutions according to the institutions' own protocols. For TCRbeta analysis, collaborators shipped samples in one of three forms: frozen whole blood, isolated PBMCs, or DNA extracted from either of those sample types. Sequenced sample: peripheral blood. The chain uses TRBV30 and TRBJ1-6, and TRBD1 matches 9 of the central bases. The receptor comes from a man between 65 and 85 years old who had recovered from COVID-19. The DNA sequence is as follows: TGTGCCTGGAGTACCTACAGGGGGCACAGCTCCTATAATTCACCCCTCCACTTT. Translated, it gives CAWSTYRGHSSYNSPLHF.